The rows below give T cell receptor beta chains drawn from one sample of a study of blood T cell repertoires in COVID-19. The repertoire was sequenced with immunoSEQ multiplex PCR; TCRdb's copy has only in-frame clones and lacks some. The sample shows tens of thousands of clones, roughly 80% of them seen only once. Source material: peripheral blood. These receptor sequences come from a man aged 25-40 years with COVID-19, enrolled during active disease. The CDR3 runs from the conserved cysteine through the conserved F or W. A D gene is named only where the DNA matches it firmly. Clone size appears in some rows only: once, few, many, or a class for an expanded clone.

cdr3_aa cdr3_nt clone_size d_call j_call v_call
CASSTRLADTQYF TGTGCCAGCAGTACTAGGCTTGCGGATACGCAGTATTTT few - TRBJ2-3 TRBV6-5
CASKQGNYGYTF TGTGCCAGCAAACAGGGAAACTATGGCTACACCTTC - - TRBJ1-2 TRBV28
CASSSKFDRNGDEQYF TGTGCCAGCAGCTCCAAATTTGACAGGAATGGCGACGAGCAGTACTTC - - TRBJ2-7 TRBV7-9
CASRMGTANEKLFF TGTGCCAGCAGAATGGGGACTGCTAATGAAAAACTGTTTTTT - - TRBJ1-4 TRBV6-5
CASSQGFEEVGNEQFF TGTGCCAGCAGCCAGGGTTTCGAAGAGGTGGGCAATGAGCAGTTCTTC - - TRBJ2-1 TRBV4-2
CASSRIAGEPNEKLFF TGTGCCAGCAGCCGAATTGCGGGGGAACCTAATGAAAAACTGTTTTTT - - TRBJ1-4 TRBV3-1/TRBV3-2
CASSSTSGKLMDTQYF TGTGCCAGCAGCTCGACTAGCGGGAAGTTGATGGATACGCAGTATTTT - TRBD2 TRBJ2-3 TRBV5-4
CASSVQGAEETQYF TGTGCCAGCAGCGTACAGGGTGCGGAAGAGACCCAGTACTTC - - TRBJ2-5 TRBV9
CASSLESPHIYGYTF TGTGCCAGCAGCTTGGAGTCCCCCCACATATATGGCTACACCTTC large - TRBJ1-2 TRBV5-8
CASRRTSGRGDTQYF TGTGCCAGCAGGCGGACTAGCGGGAGAGGAGATACGCAGTATTTT - TRBD2 TRBJ2-3 TRBV28
CASSPGQQSNGETQYF TGTGCCAGCAGTCCAGGGCAACAAAGTAACGGAGAGACCCAGTACTTC few - TRBJ2-5 TRBV25-1